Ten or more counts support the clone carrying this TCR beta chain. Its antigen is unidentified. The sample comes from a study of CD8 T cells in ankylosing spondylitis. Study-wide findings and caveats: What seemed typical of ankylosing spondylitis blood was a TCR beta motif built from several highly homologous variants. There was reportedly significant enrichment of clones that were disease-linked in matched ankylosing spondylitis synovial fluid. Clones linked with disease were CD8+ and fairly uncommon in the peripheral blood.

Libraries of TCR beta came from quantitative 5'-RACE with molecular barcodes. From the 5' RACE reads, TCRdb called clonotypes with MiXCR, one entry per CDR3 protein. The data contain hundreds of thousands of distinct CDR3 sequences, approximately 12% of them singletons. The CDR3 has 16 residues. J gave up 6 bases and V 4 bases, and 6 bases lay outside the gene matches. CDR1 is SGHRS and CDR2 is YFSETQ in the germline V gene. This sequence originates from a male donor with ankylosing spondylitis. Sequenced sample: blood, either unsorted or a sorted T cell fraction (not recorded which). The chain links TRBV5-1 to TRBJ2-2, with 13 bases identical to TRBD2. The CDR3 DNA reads TGCGCCAGCAGCACGGGACTAGCGGGAATGGCCGGGGAGCTGTTTTTT. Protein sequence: CASSTGLAGMAGELFF. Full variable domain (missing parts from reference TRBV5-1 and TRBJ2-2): KAGVTQTPRYLIKTRGQQVTLSCSPISGHRSVSWYQQTPGQGLQFLFEYFSETQRNKGNFPGRFSGRQFSNSRSEMNVSTLELGDSALYLCASSTGLAGMAGELFFGEGSRLTVL.